This T cell receptor beta chain was captured in a study of blood T cell dynamics during melanoma immunotherapy. Overall study context: Metastatic melanoma patients received first-line pembrolizumab or nivolumab plus ipilimumab. Study outcomes and limitations: The study could not tell melanoma-specific clones from general immune activation.

TCRdb's copy holds only in-frame clones and misses some; the assay was immunoSEQ multiplex PCR. There are around 3,400 clones in the sample; around 96% occur only once, and roughly 0.5% lies in the top ten. As for time point: week 3, after first cycle of checkpoint inhibitor. A word on this clone: Its cognate antigen is unknown.

There are 14 residues in the CDR3. Trimming cost V 1 base and J 3 bases, with 10 bases left between them. The germline gives CDR1 SGHVS, CDR2 FQNEAQ. The source material was effector memory CD8+ T cells from blood, sampled from a patient treated with checkpoint blockade. This chain connects TRBV7-8 to TRBJ2-7, with D hard to call. The clonotype originates from a human donor with melanoma. The CDR3, as DNA: TGTGCCAGCAGCTTAGACGGTACAAGCTACGAGCAGTACTTC. It yields the protein CASSLDGTSYEQYF.